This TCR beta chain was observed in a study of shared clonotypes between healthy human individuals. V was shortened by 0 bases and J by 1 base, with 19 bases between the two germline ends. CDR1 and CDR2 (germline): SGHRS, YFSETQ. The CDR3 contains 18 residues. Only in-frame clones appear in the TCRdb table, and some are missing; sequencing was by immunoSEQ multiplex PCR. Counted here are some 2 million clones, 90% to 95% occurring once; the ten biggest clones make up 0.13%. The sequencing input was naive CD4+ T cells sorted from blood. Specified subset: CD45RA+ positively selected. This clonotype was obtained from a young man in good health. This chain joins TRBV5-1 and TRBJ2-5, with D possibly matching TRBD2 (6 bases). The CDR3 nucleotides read TGCGCCAGCAGCTTGGACCCGGGACTGCCCGTTGGCCAAGAGACCCAGTACTTC. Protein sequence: CASSLDPGLPVGQETQYF.